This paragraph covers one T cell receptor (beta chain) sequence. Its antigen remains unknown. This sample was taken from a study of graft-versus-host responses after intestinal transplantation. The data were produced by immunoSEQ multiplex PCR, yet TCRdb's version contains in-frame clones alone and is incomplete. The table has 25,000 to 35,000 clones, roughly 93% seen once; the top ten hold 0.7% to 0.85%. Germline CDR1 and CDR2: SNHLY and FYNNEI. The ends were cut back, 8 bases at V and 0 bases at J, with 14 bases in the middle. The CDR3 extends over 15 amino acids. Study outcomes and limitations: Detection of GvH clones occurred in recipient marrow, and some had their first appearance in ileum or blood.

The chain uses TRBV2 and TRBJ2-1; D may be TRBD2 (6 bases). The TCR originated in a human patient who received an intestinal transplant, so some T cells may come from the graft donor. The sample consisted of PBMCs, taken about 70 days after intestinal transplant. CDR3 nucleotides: TGTGCCAGCGGGGAGGACTACAGCTCCTACAATGAGCAGTTCTTC. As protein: CASGEDYSSYNEQFF.